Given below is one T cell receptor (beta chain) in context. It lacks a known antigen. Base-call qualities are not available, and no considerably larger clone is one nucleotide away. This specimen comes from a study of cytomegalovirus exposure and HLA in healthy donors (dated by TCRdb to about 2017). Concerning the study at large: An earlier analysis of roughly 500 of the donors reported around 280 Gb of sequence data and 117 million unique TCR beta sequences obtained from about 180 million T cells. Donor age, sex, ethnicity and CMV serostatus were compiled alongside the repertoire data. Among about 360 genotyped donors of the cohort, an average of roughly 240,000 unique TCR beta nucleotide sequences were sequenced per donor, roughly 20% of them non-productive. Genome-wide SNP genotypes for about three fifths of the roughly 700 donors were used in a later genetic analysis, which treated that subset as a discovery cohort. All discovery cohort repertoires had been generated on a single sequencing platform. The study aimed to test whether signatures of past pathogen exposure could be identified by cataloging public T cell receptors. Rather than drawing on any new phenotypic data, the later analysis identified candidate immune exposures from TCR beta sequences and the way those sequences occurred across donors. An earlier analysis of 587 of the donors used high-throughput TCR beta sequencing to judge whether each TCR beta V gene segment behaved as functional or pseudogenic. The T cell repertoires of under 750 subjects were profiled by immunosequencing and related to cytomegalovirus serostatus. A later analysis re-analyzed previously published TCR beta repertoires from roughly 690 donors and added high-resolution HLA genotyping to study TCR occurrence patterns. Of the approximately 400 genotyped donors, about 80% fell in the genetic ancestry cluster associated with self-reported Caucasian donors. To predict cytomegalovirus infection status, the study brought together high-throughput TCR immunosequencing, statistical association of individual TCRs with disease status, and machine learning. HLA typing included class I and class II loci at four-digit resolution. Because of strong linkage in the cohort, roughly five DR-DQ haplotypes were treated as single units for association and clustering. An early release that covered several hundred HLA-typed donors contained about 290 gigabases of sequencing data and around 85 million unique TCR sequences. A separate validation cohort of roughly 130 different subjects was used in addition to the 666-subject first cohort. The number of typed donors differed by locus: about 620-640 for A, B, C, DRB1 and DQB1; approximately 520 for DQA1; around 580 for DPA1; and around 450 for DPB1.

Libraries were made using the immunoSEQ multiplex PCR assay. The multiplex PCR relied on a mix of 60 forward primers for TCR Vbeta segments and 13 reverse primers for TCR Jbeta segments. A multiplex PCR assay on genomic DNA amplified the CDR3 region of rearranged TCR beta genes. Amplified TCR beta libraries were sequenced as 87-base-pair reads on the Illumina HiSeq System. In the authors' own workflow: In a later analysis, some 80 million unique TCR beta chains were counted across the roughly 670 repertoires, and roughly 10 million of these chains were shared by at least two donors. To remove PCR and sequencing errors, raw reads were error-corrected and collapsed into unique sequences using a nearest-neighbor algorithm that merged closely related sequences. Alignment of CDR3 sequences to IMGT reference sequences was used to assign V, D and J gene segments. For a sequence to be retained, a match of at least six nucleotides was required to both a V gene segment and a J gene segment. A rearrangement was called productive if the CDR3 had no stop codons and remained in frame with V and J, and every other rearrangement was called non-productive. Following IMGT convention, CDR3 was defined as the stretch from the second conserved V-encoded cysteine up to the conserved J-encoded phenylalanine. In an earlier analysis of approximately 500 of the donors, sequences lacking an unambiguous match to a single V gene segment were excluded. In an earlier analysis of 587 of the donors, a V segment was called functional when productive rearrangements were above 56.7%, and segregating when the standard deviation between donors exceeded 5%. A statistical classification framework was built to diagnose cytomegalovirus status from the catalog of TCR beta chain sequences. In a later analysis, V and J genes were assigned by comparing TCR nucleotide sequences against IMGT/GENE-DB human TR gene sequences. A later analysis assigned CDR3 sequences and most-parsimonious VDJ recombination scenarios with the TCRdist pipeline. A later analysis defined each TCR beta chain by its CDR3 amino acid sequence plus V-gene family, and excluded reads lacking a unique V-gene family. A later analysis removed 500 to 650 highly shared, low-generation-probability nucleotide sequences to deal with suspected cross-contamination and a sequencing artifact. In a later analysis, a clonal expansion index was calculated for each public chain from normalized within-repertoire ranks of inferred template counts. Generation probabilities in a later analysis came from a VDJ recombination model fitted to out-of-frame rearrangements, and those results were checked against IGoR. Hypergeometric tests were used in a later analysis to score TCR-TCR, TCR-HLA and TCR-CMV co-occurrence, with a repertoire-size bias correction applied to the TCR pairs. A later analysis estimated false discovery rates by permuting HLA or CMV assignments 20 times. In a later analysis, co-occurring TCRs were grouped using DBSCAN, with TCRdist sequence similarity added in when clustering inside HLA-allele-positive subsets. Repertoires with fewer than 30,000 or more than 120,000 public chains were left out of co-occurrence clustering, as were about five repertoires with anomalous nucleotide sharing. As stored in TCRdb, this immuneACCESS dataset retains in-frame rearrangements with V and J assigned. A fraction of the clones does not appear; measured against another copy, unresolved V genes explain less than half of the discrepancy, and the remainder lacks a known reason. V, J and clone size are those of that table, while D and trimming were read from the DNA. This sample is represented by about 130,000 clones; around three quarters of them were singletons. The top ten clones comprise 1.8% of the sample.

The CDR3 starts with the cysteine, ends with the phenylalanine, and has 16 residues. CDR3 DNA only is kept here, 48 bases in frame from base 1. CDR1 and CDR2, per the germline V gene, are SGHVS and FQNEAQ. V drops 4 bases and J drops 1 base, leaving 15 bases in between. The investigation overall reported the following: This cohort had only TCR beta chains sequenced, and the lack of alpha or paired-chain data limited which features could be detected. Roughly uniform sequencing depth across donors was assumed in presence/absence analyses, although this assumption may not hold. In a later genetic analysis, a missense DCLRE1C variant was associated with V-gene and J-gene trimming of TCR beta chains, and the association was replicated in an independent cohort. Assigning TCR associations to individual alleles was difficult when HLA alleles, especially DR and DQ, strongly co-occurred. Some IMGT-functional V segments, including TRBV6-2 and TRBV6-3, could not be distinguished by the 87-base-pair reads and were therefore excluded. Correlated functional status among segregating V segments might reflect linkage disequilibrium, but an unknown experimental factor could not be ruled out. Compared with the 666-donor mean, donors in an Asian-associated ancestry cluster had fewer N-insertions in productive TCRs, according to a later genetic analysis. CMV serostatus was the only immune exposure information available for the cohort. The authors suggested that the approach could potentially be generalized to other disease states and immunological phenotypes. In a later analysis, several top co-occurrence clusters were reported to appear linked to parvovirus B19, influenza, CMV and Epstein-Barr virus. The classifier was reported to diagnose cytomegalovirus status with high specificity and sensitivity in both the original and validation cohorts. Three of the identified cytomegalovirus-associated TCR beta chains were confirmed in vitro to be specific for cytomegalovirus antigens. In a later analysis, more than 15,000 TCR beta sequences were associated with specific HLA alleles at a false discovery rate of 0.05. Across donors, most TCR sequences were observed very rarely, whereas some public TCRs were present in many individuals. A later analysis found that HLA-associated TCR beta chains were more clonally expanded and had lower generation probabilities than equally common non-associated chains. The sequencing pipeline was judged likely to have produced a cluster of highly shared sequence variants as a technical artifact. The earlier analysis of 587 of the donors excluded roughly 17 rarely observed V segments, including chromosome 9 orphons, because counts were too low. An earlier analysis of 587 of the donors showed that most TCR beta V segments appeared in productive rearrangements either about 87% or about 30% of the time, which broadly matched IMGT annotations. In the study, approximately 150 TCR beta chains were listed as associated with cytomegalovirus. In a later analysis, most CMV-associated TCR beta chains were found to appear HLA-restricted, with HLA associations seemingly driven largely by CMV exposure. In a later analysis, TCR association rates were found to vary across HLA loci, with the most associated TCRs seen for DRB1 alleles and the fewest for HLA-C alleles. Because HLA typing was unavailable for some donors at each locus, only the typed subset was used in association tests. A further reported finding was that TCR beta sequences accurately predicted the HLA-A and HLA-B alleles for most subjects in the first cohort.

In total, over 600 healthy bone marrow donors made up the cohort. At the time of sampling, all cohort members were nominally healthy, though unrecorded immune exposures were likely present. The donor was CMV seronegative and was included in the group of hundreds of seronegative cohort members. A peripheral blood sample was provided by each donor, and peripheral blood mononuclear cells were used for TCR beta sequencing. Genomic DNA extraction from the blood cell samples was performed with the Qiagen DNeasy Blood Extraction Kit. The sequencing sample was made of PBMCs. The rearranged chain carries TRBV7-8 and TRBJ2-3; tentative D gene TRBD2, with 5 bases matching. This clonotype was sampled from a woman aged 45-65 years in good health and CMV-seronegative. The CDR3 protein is CASSSERRVRTDTQYF. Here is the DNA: TGTGCCAGCAGCTCTGAGCGGAGAGTTCGCACAGATACGCAGTATTTT.